The 24 T cell receptor beta chains below come from one sample, sequenced in a study of cytomegalovirus exposure and HLA in healthy donors. PCR amplification relied on 60 Vbeta primers (plus 13 Jbeta primers). TCRdb's table, derived via immunoSEQ multiplex PCR, lists solely in-frame clones and lacks some. The table has about 200,000 clones, more than 80% seen once. Sequenced material: PBMCs. These receptors were obtained from a man aged 30 to 45 in good health and CMV-seronegative.

The chain is built from TRBV6-6 and TRBJ2-5, with TRBD1 as a possible D gene (6 bases). This CDR3 region has 15 residues. Trimming left V 3 bases short and J 3 bases short, with 14 bases between. Germline lookup yields CDR1 MNHNY and CDR2 SVGAGI (reference sequence). CDR3 in amino acids: CASSYQGLFEETQYF. As DNA, the CDR3 is TGTGCCAGCAGTTATCAGGGGTTGTTTGAAGAGACCCAGTACTTC.

The chain links TRBV4-3 to TRBJ1-4; D ambiguous. Trimming left V 0 bases short and J 3 bases short, with 11 bases between. The CDR3 extends over 16 amino acids. The germline CDR1 and CDR2 sequences are LGHNA and YSLEER. CDR3 coding DNA: TGCGCCAGCAGCCAAGAGGGTGGGCGAGCTAATGAAAAACTGTTTTTT. Its protein product is CASSQEGGRANEKLFF.

The V and J genes are TRBV27 and TRBJ1-2; D unclear. The germline V and J ends were trimmed by 5 bases and 7 bases, with 14 bases remaining between them. The CDR3 runs to 13 residues. From germline, CDR1 is MNHEY and CDR2 SMNVEV (reference sequence). For the CDR3, the DNA is TGTGCCAGCAGTGCGTTGGAGGTGGGTGGCTACACCTTC. Translated: CASSALEVGGYTF.

V usage is TRBV6-6 and J usage is TRBJ1-1; a possible D gene is TRBD1 (5 bases). The CDR3 is 13 amino acids. The ends were cut back, 1 base at V and 5 bases at J, with 8 bases in the middle. The germline gives CDR1 MNHNY, CDR2 SVGAGI (reference sequence). The CDR3 loop is CASSYLPGTEAFF. The CDR3 DNA follows: TGTGCCAGCAGTTACTTACCAGGGACTGAAGCTTTCTTT.

V and J are TRBV5-1 and TRBJ1-2, with 10 nucleotides matching TRBD1. V gave up 0 bases and J gave up 8 bases; unmatched junction bases: 7. The CDR3 is 15 amino acids. CDR1 is SGHRS, CDR2 YFSETQ, per germline. This CDR3 reads CASSLAAGTGVGYTF. The CDR3 DNA sequence: TGCGCCAGCAGCTTGGCCGCTGGGACAGGGGTCGGCTACACCTTC.

The rearrangement joins TRBV5-1 to TRBJ2-7; 8 bases are shared with TRBD1. The V gene's germline CDR1 is SGHRS and CDR2 YFSETQ. J lost 4 bases, V lost 4 bases, and 7 bases had no gene match. The CDR3 totals 14 residues. Here the CDR3 reads CASSKTQGAYEQYF. In nucleotides, the CDR3 is TGCGCCAGCAGCAAAACGCAGGGGGCTTACGAGCAGTACTTC.

This chain uses TRBV7-2 with TRBJ2-5; 10 bases fit TRBD2. With 0 bases clipped from V and 2 bases from J, the junction kept 3 bases outside the gene matches. CDR3 length: 16 amino acids. Per the germline V gene, CDR1 is SGHTA and CDR2 is FQGNSA. CDR3 region: CASSLASGGIQETQYF. CDR3 nucleotides: TGTGCCAGCAGCTTAGCTAGCGGGGGGATTCAAGAGACCCAGTACTTC.

The chain joins TRBV27 to TRBJ2-7, with a tentative D call TRBD2 (7 bases). The CDR3 length is 12 residues. The V gene's germline CDR1 is MNHEY and CDR2 SMNVEV (reference sequence). V was cut by 5 bases and J by 7 bases, with 12 bases left in between. In DNA, the CDR3 is TGTGCCAGCAGTGTACAGGGAGGGGAGCAGTACTTC. Translated: CASSVQGGEQYF.

In nucleotides, the CDR3 is TGTGCCAGCAGTGAAAGGGAGGGATGGGGGCAAGAGACCCAGTACTTC. This translates into CASSEREGWGQETQYF. The chain combines TRBV2 with TRBJ2-5, with 7 bases identical to TRBD2. Germline lookup yields CDR1 SNHLY and CDR2 FYNNEI. V was pared by 2 bases and J by 2 bases, with 8 bases of the junction left unmatched. This CDR3 is built from 16 residues.

The gene calls are TRBV9 and TRBJ2-3; 7 bases map to TRBD1. CDR3 size: 16 residues. With 3 bases clipped from V and 4 bases from J, the junction kept 11 bases outside the gene matches. Germline V gene lookup returns CDR1 SGDLS and CDR2 YYNGEE. CDR3 sequence: CASSAAQGVVADTQYF. The CDR3 DNA is TGTGCCAGCAGCGCCGCTCAGGGGGTCGTCGCAGATACGCAGTATTTT.

This clone was observed a few times. The chain recombines TRBV2 with TRBJ2-6, with 8 bases identical to TRBD1. V lost 2 bases, J lost 2 bases, and 5 bases stayed unmatched. The V gene's germline CDR1 is SNHLY and CDR2 FYNNEI. The CDR3 covers 17 residues. As DNA, the CDR3 is TGTGCCAGCAGTGAAAGAAGGACAGGGACTGGGGCCAACGTCCTGACTTTC. Its translation is CASSERRTGTGANVLTF.

The chain uses TRBV7-9 and TRBJ2-3, with TRBD1 matching 7 bases. CDR1 is SEHNR, CDR2 FQNEAQ, per germline (reference sequence). J lost 2 bases, V lost 5 bases, and 4 bases had no gene match. This CDR3 contains 14 residues. CDR3: CASSLQGNTDTQYF. The CDR3 DNA sequence: TGTGCCAGCAGCCTACAGGGGAACACAGATACGCAGTATTTT.

The rearrangement links TRBV6-1 to TRBJ2-1; 10 positions agree with TRBD1. Trimming at V came to 4 bases and at J to 6 bases, leaving 6 bases not matched to a gene. This CDR3 has 15 residues. Germline CDR1 is MNHNS and CDR2 is SASEGT. The CDR3 DNA reads as TGTGCCAGCAGTGTCAACTGGGACAGGGGCAATGAGCAGTTCTTC. Translating gives CASSVNWDRGNEQFF.

The chain joins TRBV6-5 to TRBJ2-2; tentatively, D is TRBD2 (5 bases). The CDR3 runs 14 residues. Deletions cut 5 bases from V and 4 bases from J, with 11 bases between. Germline loops: CDR1 MNHEY, CDR2 SVGAGI. The CDR3 coding sequence is TGTGCCAGCAGTGGCGGACTGAGCACCGGGGAGCTGTTTTTT. Amino acids: CASSGGLSTGELFF.

Only one count was recorded for this clone. V usage is TRBV2 and J usage is TRBJ2-1; 7 bases are a match to TRBD1. CDR1 and CDR2 from the germline V gene are SNHLY and FYNNEI. This CDR3 contains 17 residues. J gave up 0 bases and V 3 bases, and 8 bases lay outside the gene matches. CDR3 sequence reads: CASSEPGDRVSYNEQFF. CDR3 bases: TGTGCCAGCAGTGAGCCTGGGGACAGAGTCTCCTACAATGAGCAGTTCTTC.

The chain links TRBV27 to TRBJ1-2, with D uncertain. This CDR3 is 14 amino acids long. CDR1 is MNHEY and CDR2 is SMNVEV in the germline V gene (reference sequence). Trimming pared 5 bases from V and 1 base from J, leaving 11 bases between. The CDR3 protein is CASSISTDNYGYTF. In DNA form, the CDR3 reads TGTGCCAGCAGTATCTCAACTGATAACTATGGCTACACCTTC.

Of note for this clone: At one end, the junction sequence differs from germline, possibly due to a read error. The CDR3 sequence is CASSYSTGGVHF. CDR3 DNA: TGTGCCAGCAGTTACTCGACAGGGGGTGTTCACTTC. The rearrangement links TRBV6-5 to TRBJ2-7; 9 bases fit TRBD1. CDR3 size: 12 residues. Germline CDR1 is MNHEY and CDR2 is SVGAGI.

The chain couples TRBV6-6 to TRBJ1-6, with TRBD1 matching over 10 bases. Germline CDR1 MNHNY, CDR2 SVGAGI (reference sequence). CDR3 size: 15 residues. Trimming at V came to 6 bases and at J to 9 bases, leaving 8 bases not matched to a gene. CDR3 in DNA: TGTGCCAGCAGCCTCGGGACAGGGGAACGTTCACCCCTCCACTTT. This encodes CASSLGTGERSPLHF.

V gene TRBV6-6 combines with J gene TRBJ1-2, with D maybe TRBD1 (6 bases). This CDR3 spans 15 amino acids. Germline CDR1 and CDR2: MNHNY and SVGAGI (reference sequence). The ends were cut back, 2 bases at V and 6 bases at J, with 16 bases in the middle. The DNA of the CDR3 is TGTGCCAGCAGTTACCCGAACCAATCAGGGGATGGCTACACCTTC. It is translated as CASSYPNQSGDGYTF.

This clone was detected once. CDR3 coding DNA: TGTGCCAGCAGCTTCTTAACTTCAGATACGCAGTATTTT. It encodes CASSFLTSDTQYF. The rearrangement links TRBV7-8 to TRBJ2-3; D not resolved. Looked up from germline, CDR1 is SGHVS and CDR2 is FQNEAQ. CDR3 size: 13 residues. V was pared by 3 bases and J by 4 bases, with 8 bases between. Complete variable domain (other parts from reference TRBV7-8 and TRBJ2-3): GAGVSQSPRYKVAKRGQDVALRCDPISGHVSLFWYQQALGQGPEFLTYFQNEAQLDKSGLPSDRFFAERPEGSVSTLKIQRTQQEDSAVYLCASSFLTSDTQYFGPGTRLTVL.

The chain couples TRBV4-3 to TRBJ2-3; D not resolved. V was trimmed by 0 bases and J by 0 bases, leaving 10 bases between them. The CDR3 has 16 residues. Germline V gene lookup returns CDR1 LGHNA and CDR2 YSLEER. CDR3 coding DNA: TGCGCCAGCAGCCAAGAGGTGGCTGCTAGCACAGATACGCAGTATTTT. Protein: CASSQEVAASTDTQYF.

This chain joins TRBV10-1 and TRBJ1-2; a weak D match, TRBD1 (5 bases). Germline V lookup: CDR1 WNHNN, CDR2 SYGVQD (reference sequence). The germline V and J ends were trimmed by 2 bases and 5 bases, with 15 bases remaining between them. The CDR3 consists of 15 residues. The CDR3 DNA sequence: TGCGCCAGCAGTGAGCACAGGTTTCCTCCTTATGGCTACACCTTC. Translating it yields CASSEHRFPPYGYTF.

The chain recombines TRBV6-5 with TRBJ2-7; D is ambiguous. CDR1 is MNHEY and CDR2 is SVGAGI in the germline V gene. This CDR3 contains 11 residues. Trimming cost V 6 bases and J 4 bases, with 7 bases left between them. CDR3 residues: CASRNSYEQYF. CDR3 coding DNA: TGTGCCAGCAGGAACAGTTACGAGCAGTACTTC.

The genes are TRBV13 and TRBJ1-1; D possibly corresponds to TRBD1 (6 bases). The V gene's germline CDR1 is PRHDT and CDR2 FYEKMQ (reference sequence). V was trimmed by 5 bases and J by 4 bases, leaving 17 bases between them. This CDR3 region has 15 residues. In nucleotides, the CDR3 is TGTGCCAGCAGCCTCTTACGGACAGTGAGCACTGAAGCTTTCTTT. Translated, it gives CASSLLRTVSTEAFF.